A single sample gave rise to the 15 T cell receptor beta chains below, sequenced in a study of blood T cell repertoires in COVID-19. Using immunoSEQ multiplex PCR, the repertoire was profiled, and TCRdb retains in-frame clones only, with some absent. This repertoire shows over 250,000 clones, about nine tenths found once; its top ten account for around a tenth. The sequencing input was peripheral blood. These receptors all stem from a man aged 40-50 years who had recovered from COVID-19.

The V and J genes are TRBV10-2 and TRBJ2-3, with TRBD2 matching 8 bases. This CDR3 contains 15 residues. CDR1 and CDR2 from the germline V gene are WSHSY and SAAADI. Losses at the gene ends were 8 bases for V and 2 bases for J; bases not matched to a gene: 9. CDR3 nucleotide sequence: TGCGCCAGCTGGGATCCTAGCGGGCCCACAGATACGCAGTATTTT. It codes for CASWDPSGPTDTQYF.

The sample holds a few counts of this clone. This sequence joins TRBV18 and TRBJ1-5; weak D call: TRBD1 (6 bases). V was pared by 4 bases and J by 6 bases, with 10 bases between. The CDR3 spans 13 residues. From germline, CDR1 is KGHSH and CDR2 LQKENI. The CDR3, as DNA: TGTGCCAGCTCACGTACAGGGTCTCAGCCCCAGCATTTT. Translated, it gives CASSRTGSQPQHF.

The chain carries TRBV5-1 and TRBJ2-2, with 8 nucleotides matching TRBD1. V was clipped by 4 bases and J by 1 base; unmatched bases: 0. The germline V gene has CDR1 SGHRS and CDR2 YFSETQ. The CDR3 extends over 14 amino acids. CDR3 loop: CASSGTGNTGELFF. The CDR3 DNA follows: TGCGCCAGCAGCGGGACAGGGAACACCGGGGAGCTGTTTTTT.

This clone was seen only a few times. J is TRBJ2-7 and V is TRBV5-1, with 12 bases that match TRBD2. This CDR3 is built from 21 residues. Trimming cost V 4 bases and J 5 bases; bases outside gene matches: 25. The V gene's germline CDR1 is SGHRS and CDR2 YFSETQ. The CDR3 DNA sequence: TGCGCCAGCAGCGCCGGGGCAGGACCGGGACTAGCGGGTTCCCGGGCCCACGAGCAGTACTTC. Its protein product is CASSAGAGPGLAGSRAHEQYF.

As concerns this clone: Distinct nucleotide sequences in the sample also encode this CDR3. The chain employs TRBV9 and TRBJ2-1; TRBD2 matches at 12 bases. V was clipped by 0 bases and J by 4 bases; unmatched bases: 2. Germline values: CDR1 SGDLS, CDR2 YYNGEE. CDR3 length: 16 amino acids. CDR3 sequence (DNA): TGTGCCAGCAGCGTAGCGGGACTAGCGGGTTACAATGAGCAGTTCTTC. It is translated as CASSVAGLAGYNEQFF.

The V gene is TRBV7-9, the J gene TRBJ1-4; 10 positions agree with TRBD1. CDR1 and CDR2 from the germline V gene are SEHNR and FQNEAQ (reference sequence). The ends lost 4 bases at V and 6 bases at J; junction bases unmatched: 5. This CDR3 region has 15 residues. The CDR3 is CASSSRDRGDEKLFF. As DNA, the CDR3 is TGTGCCAGCAGCTCCCGGGACAGGGGTGATGAAAAACTGTTTTTT.

V is TRBV6-2 or TRBV6-3 and J is TRBJ1-4; 9 bases line up with TRBD1. The CDR3 runs 15 residues. Germline CDR1 reads MNHEY; CDR2 reads SVGEGT. V was pared by 4 bases and J by 6 bases, with 6 bases of the junction left unmatched. CDR3 region: CASSLPGQGYEKLFF. The CDR3 DNA sequence: TGTGCCAGCAGTTTACCGGGACAGGGTTATGAAAAACTGTTTTTT.

V gene TRBV5-6 combines with J gene TRBJ2-7, with D unclear. The CDR3 sequence is 11 residues long. CDR1 is SGHDT and CDR2 is YYEEEE in the germline V gene. V dropped 4 bases and J dropped 1 base, with 3 bases sitting between them. The DNA for the CDR3 is TGTGCCAGCAGCATATCCTACGAGCAGTACTTC. Residues: CASSISYEQYF.

The rearrangement uses TRBV4-1 and TRBJ2-6; a weak D match, TRBD2 (6 bases). Trimming pared 4 bases from V and 0 bases from J, leaving 13 bases between. CDR1 and CDR2 from the germline V gene are MGHRA and YSYEKL. The CDR3 has 17 amino acids. CDR3 DNA sequence: TGCGCCAGCAGCCCGGGGAGGACAAGCTCTGGGGCCAACGTCCTGACTTTC. It translates to CASSPGRTSSGANVLTF.

V gene TRBV30 combines with J gene TRBJ1-5, with 7 bases fitting TRBD1. The V and J ends lost 2 bases and 3 bases, in that order; junction bases with no gene match: 4. This CDR3 has 14 residues. The germline V gene encodes CDR1 GTSNPN and CDR2 SVGIG (reference sequence). The CDR3 bases are TGTGCCTGGAGTCTGGGACAGCCCAATCAGCCCCAGCATTTT. Amino acid sequence: CAWSLGQPNQPQHF.

The chain's CDR3 is CASSTMTDYEQYF. In DNA form, the CDR3 reads TGTGCCAGCAGTACCATGACAGACTACGAGCAGTACTTC. This chain uses TRBV6-2 or TRBV6-3 with TRBJ2-7; the D gene is possibly TRBD1 (5 bases). Between the trimmed V and J ends, which lost 5 bases and 3 bases, there was a span of 11 bases. Germline lookup yields CDR1 MNHEY and CDR2 SVGEGT. The CDR3 is 13 residues long.

V and J are TRBV27 and TRBJ2-7, with 9 nucleotides matching TRBD2. Germline CDR1 is MNHEY and CDR2 is SMNVEV (reference sequence). The V gene end was trimmed by 2 bases and the J gene end by 4 bases; junction bases not matched to a gene: 6. This CDR3 region has 15 residues. This chain's CDR3 is CASSLKASGDYEQYF. The CDR3 DNA follows: TGTGCCAGCAGTTTAAAGGCTAGCGGGGATTACGAGCAGTACTTC.

This chain links TRBV19 with TRBJ2-1, with D possibly matching TRBD2 (5 bases). The V end lost 4 bases, the J end lost 7 bases, and 11 bases lay between the germline ends. The CDR3 runs to 13 residues. Germline V gene sequence: CDR1 LNHDA, CDR2 SQIVND (reference sequence). The CDR3 region has the DNA TGTGCCAGTAGTACGCTCAGCGGAAATGAGCAGTTCTTC. Translated: CASSTLSGNEQFF. The full variable domain, rest sourced from reference TRBV19 and TRBJ2-1, is DGGITQSPKYLFRKEGQNVTLSCEQNLNHDAMYWYRQDPGQGLRLIYYSQIVNDFQKGDIAEGYSVSREKKESFPLTVTSAQKNPTAFYLCASSTLSGNEQFFGPGTRLTVL.

This chain connects TRBV15 to TRBJ2-2; tentatively, D is TRBD2 (6 bases). In germline, CDR1 is LNHNV, CDR2 YYDKDF (reference sequence). The CDR3 is 12 amino acids. CDR3 nucleotide sequence: TGTCCGCCGGGGGAGGACGGCGGGGAGCTGTTTTTT. Translating gives CPPGEDGGELFF.

This chain links TRBV6-2 or TRBV6-3 with TRBJ1-2, with D unresolved. Looked up from germline, CDR1 is MNHEY and CDR2 is SVGEGT. The V end was cut by 2 bases, the J end by 4 bases, with 5 bases between. The CDR3 totals 12 residues. CDR3 sequence reads: CASSYLAYGYTF. Here the CDR3 DNA reads TGTGCCAGCAGTTACCTGGCCTATGGCTACACCTTC.